The table lists the clone carrying this T cell receptor beta chain with a few counts. The protocol was immunoSEQ multiplex PCR, while the TCRdb copy is restricted to in-frame clones and leaves out a portion. This sample yields 45,000 or so clones, of which 73% are seen a single time; around 60% belongs to the top ten. Germline CDR1 reads MNHEY; CDR2 reads SVGAGI. The CDR3 loop spans 14 amino acids. Trimming cost V 6 bases and J 5 bases, with 16 bases left between them. These data are taken from a study of blood T cell repertoires in COVID-19. In the study overall: In each case, the material was cDNA or gDNA derived from T cells, B-cell-depleted T cells, or PBMCs.

This TCR was sampled from a man older than 75 with acute or convalescent COVID-19. Sequenced sample: peripheral blood. J is TRBJ2-5 and V is TRBV6-5; D possibly corresponds to TRBD1 (5 bases). Written as DNA, the CDR3 is TGTGCCAGCAGCCGAATGCAGGGAAGTGAGACCCAGTACTTC. Protein sequence: CASSRMQGSETQYF.